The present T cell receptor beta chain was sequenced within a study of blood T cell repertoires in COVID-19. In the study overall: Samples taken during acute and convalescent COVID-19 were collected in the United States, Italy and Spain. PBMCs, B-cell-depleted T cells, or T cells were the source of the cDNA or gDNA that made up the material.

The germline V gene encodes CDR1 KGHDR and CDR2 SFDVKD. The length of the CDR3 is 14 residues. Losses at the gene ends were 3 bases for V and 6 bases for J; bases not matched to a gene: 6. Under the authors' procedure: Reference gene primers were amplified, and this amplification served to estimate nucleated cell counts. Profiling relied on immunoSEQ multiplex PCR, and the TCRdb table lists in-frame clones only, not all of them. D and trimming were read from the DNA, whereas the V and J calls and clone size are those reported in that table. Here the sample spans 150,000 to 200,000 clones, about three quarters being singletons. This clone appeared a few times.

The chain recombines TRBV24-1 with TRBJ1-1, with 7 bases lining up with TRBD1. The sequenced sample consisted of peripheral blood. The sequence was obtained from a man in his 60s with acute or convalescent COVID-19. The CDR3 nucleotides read TGTGCCACCAGTGATGCACAGGGGACGGCTGAAGCTTTCTTT. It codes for CATSDAQGTAEAFF.